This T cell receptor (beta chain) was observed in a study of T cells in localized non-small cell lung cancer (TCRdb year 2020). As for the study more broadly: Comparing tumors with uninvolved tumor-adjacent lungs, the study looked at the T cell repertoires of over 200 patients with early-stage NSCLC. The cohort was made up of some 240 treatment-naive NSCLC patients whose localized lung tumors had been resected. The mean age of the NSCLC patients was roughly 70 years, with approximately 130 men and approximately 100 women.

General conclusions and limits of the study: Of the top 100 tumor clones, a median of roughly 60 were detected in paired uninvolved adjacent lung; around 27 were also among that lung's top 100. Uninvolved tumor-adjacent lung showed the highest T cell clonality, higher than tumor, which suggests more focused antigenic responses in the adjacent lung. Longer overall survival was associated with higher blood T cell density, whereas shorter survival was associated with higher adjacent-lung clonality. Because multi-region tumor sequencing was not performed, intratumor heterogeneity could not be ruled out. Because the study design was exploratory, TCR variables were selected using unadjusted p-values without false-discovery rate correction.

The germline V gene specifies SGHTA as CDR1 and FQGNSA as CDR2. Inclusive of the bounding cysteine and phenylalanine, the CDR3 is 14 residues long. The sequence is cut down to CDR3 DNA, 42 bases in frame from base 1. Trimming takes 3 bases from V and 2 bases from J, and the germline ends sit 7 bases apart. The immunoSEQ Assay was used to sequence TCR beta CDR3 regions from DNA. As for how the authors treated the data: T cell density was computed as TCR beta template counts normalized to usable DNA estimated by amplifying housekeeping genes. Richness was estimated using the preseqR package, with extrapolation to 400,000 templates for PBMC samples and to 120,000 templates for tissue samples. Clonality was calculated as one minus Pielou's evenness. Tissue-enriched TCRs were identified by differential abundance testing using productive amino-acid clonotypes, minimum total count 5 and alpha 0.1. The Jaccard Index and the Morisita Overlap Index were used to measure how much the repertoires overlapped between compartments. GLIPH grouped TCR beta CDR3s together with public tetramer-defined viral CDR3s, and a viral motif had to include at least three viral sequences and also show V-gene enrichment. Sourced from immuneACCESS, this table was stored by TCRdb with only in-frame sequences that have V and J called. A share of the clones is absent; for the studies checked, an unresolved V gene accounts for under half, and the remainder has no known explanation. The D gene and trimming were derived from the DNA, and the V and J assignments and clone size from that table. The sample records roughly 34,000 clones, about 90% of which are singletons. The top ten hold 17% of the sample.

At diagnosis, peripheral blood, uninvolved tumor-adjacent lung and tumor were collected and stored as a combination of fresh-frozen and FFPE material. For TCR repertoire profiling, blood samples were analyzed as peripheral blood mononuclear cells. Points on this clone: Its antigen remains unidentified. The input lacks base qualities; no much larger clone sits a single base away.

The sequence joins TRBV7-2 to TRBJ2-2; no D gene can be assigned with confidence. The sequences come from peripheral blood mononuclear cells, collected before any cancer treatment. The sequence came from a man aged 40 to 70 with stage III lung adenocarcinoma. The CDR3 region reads CASSFNRNTGELFF. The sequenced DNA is TGTGCCAGCAGCTTCAACAGAAACACCGGGGAGCTGTTTTTT.